The 15 T cell receptor beta chains below come from one sample, sequenced in a study of blood T cell repertoires in COVID-19. Produced via immunoSEQ multiplex PCR; TCRdb's table is partial and in-frame only. The sample lists around 300,000 clones; 87% were seen once. Sequencing was performed on PBMCs or T cells enriched from blood (not recorded which). The receptors shown here come from a young woman who had recovered from COVID-19.

The V gene is TRBV19, the J gene TRBJ2-7, with a possible D match to TRBD1 (6 bases). The CDR3 totals 13 residues. The ends were cut back, 6 bases at V and 6 bases at J, with 15 bases in the middle. Germline loops: CDR1 LNHDA, CDR2 SQIVND (reference sequence). The CDR3 region has the DNA TGTGCCAGTAGCAGCCAGGGGATAGGCGAGCAGTACTTC. It encodes CASSSQGIGEQYF.

The V call is TRBV12-3 or TRBV12-4, the J call TRBJ2-7; TRBD1 might be the D (6 bases). CDR3 length: 13 residues. The ends were cut back, 6 bases at V and 2 bases at J, with 11 bases in the middle. This chain's CDR3 is CASSETGTYEQYF. The CDR3 DNA is TGTGCCAGCAGCGAGACAGGAACCTACGAGCAGTACTTC.

J is TRBJ2-4 and V is TRBV2; D might be TRBD2 (6 bases). Germline V gene sequence: CDR1 SNHLY, CDR2 FYNNEI. Trimming shortened V by 8 bases and J by 5 bases, and 16 bases separated the two germline ends. This CDR3 comprises 14 residues. The CDR3 nucleotides are TGTGCCAGCTTGGCGGGGCAGGGCGAAAACATTCAGTACTTC. It translates to CASLAGQGENIQYF. The variable domain in full, completed from reference TRBV2 and TRBJ2-4, reads EPEVTQTPSHQVTQMGQEVILRCVPISNHLYFYWYRQILGQKVEFLVSFYNNEISEKSEIFDDQFSVERPDGSNFTLKIRSTKLEDSAMYFCASLAGQGENIQYFGAGTRLSVL.

This clone was counted once. The chain links TRBV6-5 to TRBJ2-7; D gene ambiguous. CDR1 and CDR2 from the germline V gene are MNHEY and SVGAGI. Trimming left V 7 bases short and J 5 bases short, with 21 bases between. CDR3 length: 15 amino acids. CDR3 DNA sequence: TGTGCCAGCAATCTAAAAATAGGAGCCCCGGACGAGCAGTACTTC. Translation: CASNLKIGAPDEQYF.

The chain links TRBV12-3 or TRBV12-4 to TRBJ1-1; D is perhaps TRBD1 (6 bases). This CDR3 is 8 amino acids long. The ends were cut back, 10 bases at V and 14 bases at J, with 11 bases in the middle. The CDR3 is CATDQGFF. The CDR3 DNA is TGTGCCACCGATCAGGGGTTCTTT.

The chain joins TRBV4-1 to TRBJ2-3; TRBD2 matches 7 bases. Trimming took 3 bases from V and 3 from J; bases not matched to a gene: 12. The CDR3 has 17 residues. Looked up from germline, CDR1 is MGHRA and CDR2 is YSYEKL. The CDR3 spells CASSHPYGLVSTDTQYF. The CDR3 coding sequence is TGCGCCAGCAGCCATCCTTACGGACTAGTGAGTACAGATACGCAGTATTTT.

The chain employs TRBV19 and TRBJ2-3; D possibly corresponds to TRBD2 (5 bases). The V end lost 9 bases, the J end lost 0 bases, and 13 bases lay between the germline ends. The CDR3 has 14 residues. CDR1 is LNHDA, CDR2 SQIVND, per germline (reference sequence). The CDR3 DNA is TGTGCCAGCTCCCAAGCTAGCAGCACAGATACGCAGTATTTT. It is translated as CASSQASSTDTQYF.

The chain links TRBV27 to TRBJ1-2, with D hard to call. V gave up 7 bases and J gave up 3 bases, with 6 bases separating them. The germline CDR1 and CDR2 sequences are MNHEY and SMNVEV (reference sequence). The CDR3 loop spans 11 amino acids. The CDR3 here is CASTGDYGYTF. The CDR3 bases are TGTGCCAGCACCGGAGACTATGGCTACACCTTC.

This sequence joins TRBV28 and TRBJ1-6; D might be TRBD1 (5 bases). Germline lookup yields CDR1 MDHEN and CDR2 SYDVKM. V shed 1 base and J shed 6 bases, with 7 bases lying between them. This CDR3 region has 14 residues. CDR3 DNA sequence: TGTGCCAGCAGTTTATACGACAGTAATTCACCCCTCCACTTT. Its translation: CASSLYDSNSPLHF.

This sequence joins TRBV2 and TRBJ1-1; TRBD1 might be the D (6 bases). Germline values: CDR1 SNHLY, CDR2 FYNNEI. CDR3 size: 14 residues. V lost 6 bases and J lost 2, with 13 bases in between. The DNA of the CDR3 is TGTGCCAGCAGCCACATCAGGGGCAACACTGAAGCTTTCTTT. It specifies CASSHIRGNTEAFF.

This chain uses TRBV9 with TRBJ2-1; perhaps TRBD1 as D (5 bases). In germline, CDR1 is SGDLS, CDR2 YYNGEE. V was shortened by 4 bases and J by 2 bases, with 13 bases between the two germline ends. CDR3 length: 15 amino acids. The chain's CDR3 is CASSLSPGTYNEQFF. The CDR3 DNA sequence: TGTGCCAGCAGCCTCTCCCCAGGGACCTACAATGAGCAGTTCTTC. Full variable domain (rest looked up from reference TRBV9 and TRBJ2-1): DSGVTQTPKHLITATGQRVTLRCSPRSGDLSVYWYQQSLDQGLQFLIQYYNGEERAKGNILERFSAQQFPDLHSELNLSSLELGDSALYFCASSLSPGTYNEQFFGPGTRLTVL.

The chain employs TRBV5-6 and TRBJ1-2; tentative D call: TRBD1 (5 bases). The CDR3 contains 14 residues. CDR1 and CDR2 from the germline V gene are SGHDT and YYEEEE. V dropped 1 base and J dropped 4 bases, with 11 bases sitting between them. In DNA, the CDR3 is TGTGCCAGCAGCTTGATCACAGGCTTCTATGGCTACACCTTC. It is translated as CASSLITGFYGYTF.

This clone occurred once. The chain is built from TRBV7-6 and TRBJ2-5, with a weak D call TRBD1 (5 bases). CDR1 and CDR2 from the germline V gene are SGHVS and FNYEAQ. The germline V and J ends were trimmed by 5 bases and 5 bases, with 21 bases remaining between them. The CDR3 has 16 amino acids. CDR3 sequence: CASSAPQRTPGETQYF. CDR3 coding DNA: TGTGCCAGCAGCGCACCCCAGAGAACCCCAGGGGAGACCCAGTACTTC. Full variable domain (missing parts from reference TRBV7-6 and TRBJ2-5): GAGVSQSPRYKVTKRGQDVALRCDPISGHVSLYWYRQALGQGPEFLTYFNYEAQQDKSGLPNDRFSAERPEGSISTLTIQRTEQRDSAMYRCASSAPQRTPGETQYFGPGTRLLVL.

Regarding this clone: Sequence at one end of the junction differs from germline and may be a read error. This sequence joins TRBV19 and TRBJ2-1; 11 bases match TRBD2. Germline CDR1 is LNHDA and CDR2 is SQIVND (reference sequence). This CDR3 is built from 15 residues. In nucleotides, the CDR3 is TGTGCCAGTAGCATAGGGACTAGCGGAAACAATGAGCAGTTCTTC. Protein: CASSIGTSGNNEQFF.

This sequence joins TRBV28 and TRBJ1-2; possible D gene TRBD1, 5 bases. The CDR3 is made up of 15 amino acids. CDR1 is MDHEN and CDR2 is SYDVKM in the germline V gene. V lost 5 bases and J 8 bases, leaving 21 bases between the germline ends. The CDR3 DNA follows: TGTGCCAGCAGTGCTACGGGGCAGGGAGGCGGCGGCTACACCTTC. Amino acids: CASSATGQGGGGYTF.